This T cell receptor beta chain was documented in a study of T cell changes during pregnancy in multiple sclerosis. Germline V lookup: CDR1 LGHNA, CDR2 YSLEER. Trimming took 0 bases from V and 2 from J, leaving 11 bases between them. The CDR3 sequence is 15 residues long. Sequencing used immunoSEQ multiplex PCR; TCRdb keeps in-frame clones, though not all of them. The sample yields about 100,000 clones, around 93% seen once. The chain employs TRBV4-3 and TRBJ2-7; possibly TRBD2 for D (6 bases). The source of this sequence is a female donor in good health, enrolled as a control in a pregnancy study. Material: peripheral blood, obtained in the third trimester of pregnancy. This chain's CDR3 is CASSQEPGTAYEQYF. CDR3 bases: TGCGCCAGCAGCCAAGAGCCGGGGACTGCCTACGAGCAGTACTTC.